The 18 T cell receptor beta chains in this list originate from one sample, sequenced in a study of OX40 agonist ivuxolimab in advanced cancers. Sequencing used immunoSEQ multiplex PCR; TCRdb keeps in-frame clones, though not all of them. The sample contains tens of thousands of clones, roughly 83% of which appear only once. The starting material was CD4+ or CD8+ T cells sorted from blood, obtained in a trial of the OX40 agonist ivuxolimab. The receptor source for this set is an adult with an advanced solid tumor such as melanoma, head and neck, liver or kidney cancer.

This clone was observed once. The gene calls are TRBV2 and TRBJ2-3; D gene ambiguous. Germline V gives CDR1 SNHLY, CDR2 FYNNEI. CDR3 length equals 12 residues. V was clipped by 2 bases and J by 4 bases, with 4 bases between them. DNA of the CDR3: TGTGCCAGCAGTGAAAGGGCAGATACGCAGTATTTT. Translating gives CASSERADTQYF.

The chain joins TRBV2 to TRBJ1-5; D gene unclear. The V and J ends lost 6 bases and 6 bases respectively, with 9 bases between them. The germline V gene has CDR1 SNHLY and CDR2 FYNNEI. The CDR3 totals 12 residues. For the CDR3, the DNA is TGTGCCAGCAGGAAATGGGGTCAGCCCCAGCATTTT. Protein sequence: CASRKWGQPQHF.

This clone has only one observation. The junction departs from the called germline gene at one end, perhaps through a read error. V is TRBV29-1 and J is TRBJ2-7; possible D gene TRBD1, 6 bases. This CDR3 comprises 14 residues. Germline CDR1 and CDR2: SQVTM and ANQGSEA. The CDR3 protein is CSVEGTTGSYEQYF. The CDR3, as DNA: TGCAGCGTAGAAGGGACAACAGGCTCCTACGAGCAGTACTTC.

The V gene is TRBV6-1, the J gene TRBJ2-7; no clear D gene. There are 11 residues in the CDR3. Germline V gene data show CDR1 as MNHNS and CDR2 as SASEGT. The V gene lost 5 bases and the J gene lost 3 bases, with 5 bases spanning the gap. The CDR3 bases are TGTGCCAGCAGTTCCTACTACGAGCAGTACTTC. Translated, it gives CASSSYYEQYF.

DNA of the CDR3: TGTGCCTGGAGTGACAACTGGTTTAACACCGGGGAGCTGTTTTTT. It translates to CAWSDNWFNTGELFF. The chain links TRBV30 to TRBJ2-2; D call uncertain. V shed 1 base and J shed 2 bases, with 11 bases lying between them. Germline CDR1 is GTSNPN and CDR2 is SVGIG (reference sequence). This CDR3 is built from 15 residues.

V gene TRBV6-6 combines with J gene TRBJ2-7; 10 bases fit TRBD1. Germline CDR1 and CDR2: MNHNY and SVGAGI (reference sequence). The ends lost 10 bases at V and 3 bases at J; junction bases unmatched: 9. The CDR3 runs 14 residues. For the CDR3, the DNA is TGTGCCACCGGGACAGGGGAGGGCCGCTACGAGCAGTACTTC. This encodes CATGTGEGRYEQYF.

The rearrangement uses TRBV19 and TRBJ1-5; 7 nucleotides agree with TRBD1. The CDR3 runs 18 residues. V lost 3 bases to trimming and J lost 2 bases; unmatched junction nucleotides: 13. Germline values: CDR1 LNHDA, CDR2 SQIVND (reference sequence). The DNA of the CDR3 is TGTGCCAGTAGTATCACCAGGGGGGGACAGACGGGCAATCAGCCCCAGCATTTT. Its protein product is CASSITRGGQTGNQPQHF.

This rearrangement joins TRBV7-9 to TRBJ2-5; D gene unclear. V lost 3 bases and J lost 0, with 8 bases in between. Germline V gene sequence: CDR1 SEHNR, CDR2 FQNEAQ (reference sequence). The length of the CDR3 is 14 residues. CDR3 residues: CASSFNSHQETQYF. As DNA, the CDR3 is TGTGCCAGCAGCTTTAACAGCCACCAAGAGACCCAGTACTTC.

V gene TRBV2 combines with J gene TRBJ2-7, with TRBD1 matching 8 bases. The ends lost 3 bases at V and 4 bases at J; junction bases unmatched: 5. CDR1 is SNHLY and CDR2 is FYNNEI in the germline V gene. CDR3 size: 14 residues. CDR3 sequence reads: CASSDRTGPYEQYF. In DNA, the CDR3 is TGTGCCAGCAGTGATAGGACAGGGCCATACGAGCAGTACTTC.

Details on this clone: One end of the junction is discordant with germline, which a read error may explain. The V call is TRBV7-7, the J call TRBJ2-1; 9 positions agree with TRBD1. Germline CDR1 SSHAT, CDR2 FNYEAQ (reference sequence). CDR3 length: 16 residues. The CDR3 DNA follows: TGTGCTAGCAGCAGATGGACAGGGGACGGCCCAGGGGAGCAGTTCTTC. As protein: CASSRWTGDGPGEQFF. Variable domain in full (rest from reference TRBV7-7 and TRBJ2-1): GAGVSQSPRYKVTKRGQDVTLRCDPISSHATLYWYQQALGQGPEFLTYFNYEAQPDKSGLPSDRFSAERPEGSISTLTIQRTEQRDSAMYRCASSRWTGDGPGEQFFGPGTRLTVL.

CDR3 in amino acids: CASSASGGRVSDEQFF. CDR3 nucleotides: TGTGCCAGCAGCGCCAGTGGAGGGAGGGTGTCGGATGAGCAGTTCTTC. This rearrangement joins TRBV9 to TRBJ2-1; 7 bases align to TRBD2. J gave up 8 bases and V 3 bases, and 14 bases lay outside the gene matches. The CDR3 totals 16 residues. From germline, CDR1 is SGDLS and CDR2 YYNGEE.

The chain employs TRBV7-2 and TRBJ2-3; D is perhaps TRBD1 (6 bases). CDR1 SGHTA and CDR2 FQGNSA come from the germline V gene. V was shortened by 1 base and J by 3 bases, with 14 bases between the two germline ends. The length of the CDR3 is 16 residues. CDR3 region: CASSLGPMTGTDTQYF. The CDR3 DNA is TGTGCCAGCAGCTTAGGTCCAATGACAGGAACAGATACGCAGTATTTT.

V gene TRBV6-5 combines with J gene TRBJ1-1; 9 positions match TRBD1. Germline loops: CDR1 MNHEY, CDR2 SVGAGI. The J segment lost 4 bases and the V segment lost 0 bases, leaving 3 bases of the junction unmatched. This CDR3 comprises 15 residues. The CDR3 protein is CASSYSTGGVTEAFF. The DNA for the CDR3 is TGTGCCAGCAGTTACTCGACAGGGGGGGTCACTGAAGCTTTCTTT.

This chain connects TRBV19 to TRBJ2-1; 10 bases fit TRBD1. CDR1 is LNHDA, CDR2 SQIVND, per germline (reference sequence). V gave up 3 bases and J gave up 2 bases; unmatched junction bases: 10. The CDR3 contains 18 residues. The CDR3 DNA is TGTGCCAGTAGTATGTCACCGTGGGACAGGGGTCCCTACAATGAGCAGTTCTTC. This gives the protein CASSMSPWDRGPYNEQFF.

The chain has TRBV11-2 and TRBJ1-4; no definite D call. This CDR3 region has 16 residues. Germline loops: CDR1 SGHAT, CDR2 FQNNGV. V lost 5 bases, J lost 3 bases, and 16 bases lay in between. CDR3 sequence (DNA): TGTGCCAGCAGCCCCCCCTTGGGCAGCCCTAATGAAAAACTGTTTTTT. It translates to CASSPPLGSPNEKLFF.

This chain links TRBV11-3 with TRBJ2-3; D possibly matches TRBD1 or TRBD2 (5 bases each). Germline V lookup: CDR1 SGHNT, CDR2 YENEEA. The ends were cut back, 2 bases at V and 3 bases at J, with 12 bases in the middle. The CDR3 is 15 residues long. CDR3 DNA sequence: TGTGCCAGCAGCTTAAGGGACGAGGGGACAGATACGCAGTATTTT. It specifies CASSLRDEGTDTQYF.

Regarding this clone: Sequence at one end of the junction differs from germline and may be a read error. The chain carries TRBV5-4 and TRBJ1-1; D not certain. CDR3 length: 14 amino acids. Looked up from germline, CDR1 is SGHNT and CDR2 is YYREEE (reference sequence). This chain's CDR3 is CASRLDYSATEAFF. CDR3 DNA: TGTGCCAGCAGGTTGGACTACTCGGCCACTGAAGCTTTCTTT.

The genes are TRBV4-2 and TRBJ1-2; 10 bases agree with TRBD1. This CDR3 region has 13 residues. Germline CDR1 and CDR2: LGHNA and YNFKEQ. Trimming cost V 3 bases and J 8 bases; bases outside gene matches: 3. The CDR3 is CASSHGTGEGYTF. In DNA form, the CDR3 reads TGTGCCAGCAGCCACGGGACAGGGGAAGGCTACACCTTC.